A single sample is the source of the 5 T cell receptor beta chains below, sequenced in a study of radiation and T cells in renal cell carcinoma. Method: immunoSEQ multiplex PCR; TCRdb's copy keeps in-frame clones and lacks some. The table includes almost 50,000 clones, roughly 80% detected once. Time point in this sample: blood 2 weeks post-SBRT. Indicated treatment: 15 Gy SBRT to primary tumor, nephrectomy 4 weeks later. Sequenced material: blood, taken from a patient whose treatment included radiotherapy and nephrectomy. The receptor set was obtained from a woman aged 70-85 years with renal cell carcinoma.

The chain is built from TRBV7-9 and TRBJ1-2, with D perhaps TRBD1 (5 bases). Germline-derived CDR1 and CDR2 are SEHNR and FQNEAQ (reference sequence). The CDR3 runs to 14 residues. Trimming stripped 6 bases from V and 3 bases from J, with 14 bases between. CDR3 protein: CASRRRDLDYGYTF. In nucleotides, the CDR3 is TGTGCCAGCAGACGTAGGGACCTCGACTATGGCTACACCTTC.

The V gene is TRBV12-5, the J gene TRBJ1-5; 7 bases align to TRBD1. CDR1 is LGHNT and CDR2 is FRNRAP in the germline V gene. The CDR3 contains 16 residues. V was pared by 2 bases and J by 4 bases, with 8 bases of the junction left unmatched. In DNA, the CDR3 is TGTGCTAGTGGTTTGCTCTCCGGGACAGTGAATCAGCCCCAGCATTTT. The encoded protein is CASGLLSGTVNQPQHF.

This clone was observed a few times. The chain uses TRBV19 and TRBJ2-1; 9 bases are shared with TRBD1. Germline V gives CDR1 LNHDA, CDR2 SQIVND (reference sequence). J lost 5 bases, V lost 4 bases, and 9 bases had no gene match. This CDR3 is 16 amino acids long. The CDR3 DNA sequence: TGTGCCAGTAGTAACACCGCCGGGACAGGGCACAATGAGCAGTTCTTC. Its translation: CASSNTAGTGHNEQFF.

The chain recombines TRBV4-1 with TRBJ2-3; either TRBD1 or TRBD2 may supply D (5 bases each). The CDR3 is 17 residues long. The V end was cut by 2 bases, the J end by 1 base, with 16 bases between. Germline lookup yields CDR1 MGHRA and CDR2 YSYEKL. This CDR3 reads CASSQPTGRRGTDTQYF. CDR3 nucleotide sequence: TGCGCCAGCAGCCAACCAACGGGACGACGAGGCACAGATACGCAGTATTTT.

The CDR3 here is CASSLFTSGADEQFF. DNA of the CDR3: TGCGCCAGCAGCTTGTTTACTAGTGGGGCGGATGAGCAGTTCTTC. V gene TRBV5-1 combines with J gene TRBJ2-1; D is tentatively TRBD1 or TRBD2 (5 bases each). The germline V gene encodes CDR1 SGHRS and CDR2 YFSETQ. CDR3 length: 15 residues. The V and J ends lost 1 base and 8 bases respectively, with 16 bases between them.